The sequence of this TCR beta chain was determined in a study of T cell responses to AZD1222 COVID-19 vaccine. Germline V gene lookup returns CDR1 SGHTA and CDR2 FQGNSA. V lost 7 bases to trimming and J lost 8 bases; unmatched junction nucleotides: 15. The CDR3 spans 17 residues. Second-dose timings of about 4 or about 12 weeks were pooled. The method was immunoSEQ multiplex PCR; TCRdb's version includes in-frame clones alone and lacks a portion of them. The sample holds 190,000 or so clones; 93% are singletons and the top ten take roughly 1%. The sample consisted of peripheral blood, taken 28 days after the second AZD1222 dose. The chain joins TRBV7-2 to TRBJ2-5; 14 bases are a match to TRBD2. The source of this sequence is an adult who received the AZD1222 COVID-19 vaccine. CDR3 sequence: CASNRRSGTSGGHTQYF. As DNA, the CDR3 is TGTGCCAGCAACCGCCGGAGCGGGACTAGCGGGGGACATACCCAGTACTTC. The entire variable domain, with the rest obtained from reference TRBV7-2 and TRBJ2-5, is as follows: GAGVSQSPSNKVTEKGKDVELRCDPISGHTALYWYRQSLGQGLEFLIYFQGNSAPDKSGLPSDRFSAERTGGSVSTLTIQRTQQEDSAVYLCASNRRSGTSGGHTQYFGPGTRLLVL.